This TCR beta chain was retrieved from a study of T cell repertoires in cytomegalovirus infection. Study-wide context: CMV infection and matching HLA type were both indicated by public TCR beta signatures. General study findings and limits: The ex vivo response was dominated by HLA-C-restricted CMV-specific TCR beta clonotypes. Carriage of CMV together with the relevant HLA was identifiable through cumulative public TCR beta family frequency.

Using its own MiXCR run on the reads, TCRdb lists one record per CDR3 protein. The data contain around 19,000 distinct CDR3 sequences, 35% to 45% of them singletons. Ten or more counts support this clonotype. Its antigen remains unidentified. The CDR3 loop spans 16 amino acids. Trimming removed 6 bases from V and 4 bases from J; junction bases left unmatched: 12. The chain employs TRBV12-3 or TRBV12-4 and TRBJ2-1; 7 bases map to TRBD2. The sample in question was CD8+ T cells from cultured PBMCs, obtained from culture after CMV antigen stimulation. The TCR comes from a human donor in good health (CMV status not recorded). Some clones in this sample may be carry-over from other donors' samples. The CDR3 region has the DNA TGTGCCAGCAGCCCCAATATCGGCGGGGGATACAATGAGCAGTTCTTC. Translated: CASSPNIGGGYNEQFF.